This T cell receptor beta chain derives from a study of CD8+CD57+ T cells in acquired aplastic anemia. Study information: Sorted CD4+ and CD8+ cells yielded roughly 3.1 ug of DNA on average.

CD8+CD57+ cell expansion, shown by flow cytometry, had occurred in the patients selected for sequencing. Patients uniformly had severe acquired aplastic anemia. The germline V gene encodes CDR1 ENHRY and CDR2 SYGVKD. The ends were cut back, 10 bases at V and 3 bases at J, with 16 bases in the middle. This CDR3 contains 13 residues. Genomic DNA, the template, was used for profiling of the TCR beta VDJ and CDR3. Each CDR3 protein gets one entry after TCRdb re-called the reads with MiXCR. This sample yields approximately 470,000 distinct CDR3 sequences, of which roughly 34% are seen a single time; 0.82% belongs to the top ten.

Material for sequencing was sorted CD4+, CD8+, or CD8+CD57+ T cells (not recorded which) from PBMCs. The TCR originated in a human donor with aplastic anemia. The chain combines TRBV10-3 with TRBJ2-7, with D tentatively TRBD2 (6 bases). The CDR3 nucleotides read TGTGCCAGCAGGATCTGGGGGGTCTACGAGCAGTACTTC. The encoded protein is CASRIWGVYEQYF.